The 5 T cell receptor beta chains given below trace back to one sample, sequenced in a study of CDR3 diversity in severe acne (dated by TCRdb to between 2018 and 2020). Library creation used PCR. The data were produced on an Illumina HiSeq 2000. TCRdb itself trimmed the public reads at Q25 with fastp, ran MiXCR and retained productive beta chains. Each CDR3 protein gets just one entry, which takes the most common genes and DNA from the rows behind it. The sample table holds approximately 90,000 distinct CDR3 sequences, of which around 47% were seen once. Together, the top ten hold under 14% of the sample. Sequencing was carried out using blood. The receptors shown here come from a male donor with severe acne vulgaris.

In this sample, this clonotype turned up many times. The V and J genes are TRBV6-1 and TRBJ2-1, with D possibly matching TRBD1 (5 bases). Germline lookup yields CDR1 MNHNS and CDR2 SASEGT. Trimming left V 7 bases short and J 4 bases short, with 14 bases between. The CDR3 runs 14 residues. CDR3 amino acids: CASTMTAPYNEQFF. In nucleotides, the CDR3 is TGTGCCAGCACCATGACAGCCCCTTACAATGAGCAGTTCTTC.

In this sample, this clonotype turned up a few times. A much bigger clone sits one base away, suggesting this may be a read error. J is TRBJ2-1 and V is TRBV20-1; 8 positions agree with TRBD2. The CDR3 covers 14 residues. Germline CDR1 is DFQATT and CDR2 is SNEGSKA (reference sequence). After removal of 1 base from V and 5 bases from J, the junction contained 4 bases not matched to a gene. The CDR3 nucleotides are TGCAGTGCTAGAGGGACTAGCAGACACAATGAGCAGTTCTTC. Amino acids: CSARGTSRHNEQFF.

This clonotype was found many times. The V call is TRBV20-1, the J call TRBJ2-3; 8 bases agree with TRBD2. This CDR3 comprises 13 residues. CDR1 DFQATT and CDR2 SNEGSKA come from the germline V gene (reference sequence). Trimming cost V 7 bases and J 4 bases; bases outside gene matches: 7. In DNA form, the CDR3 reads TGCAGTGAATCGGGAGGGGAAGCAGATACGCAGTATTTT. Its protein product is CSESGGEADTQYF.

This chain connects TRBV7-2 to TRBJ2-7; no definite D call. The J call may be faulty, since TRBJ2-5 better matches the DNA end. Germline values: CDR1 SGHTA, CDR2 FQGNSA. This CDR3 is built from 15 residues. The CDR3 nucleotides read TGTGCCAGCAGCTCATTTCTAGGAACCCAAGAGACCCAGTACTTC. This translates into CASSSFLGTQETQYF.

V usage is TRBV29-1 and J usage is TRBJ2-5; TRBD1 matches 8 bases. TRBJ2-7 matches the DNA end more closely, so the J call is doubtful. Per the germline V gene, CDR1 is SQVTM and CDR2 is ANQGSEA. CDR3 length equals 14 residues. CDR3 residues: CSVEAGGPSYEQYF. DNA of the CDR3: TGCAGCGTTGAAGCAGGGGGCCCCTCCTACGAGCAGTACTTC.